Following are 27 T cell receptor beta chains from one sample sequenced in a study of cytomegalovirus exposure and HLA in healthy donors. Primers: 60 Vbeta forward and 13 Jbeta reverse. Method: immunoSEQ multiplex PCR; TCRdb's copy keeps in-frame clones and lacks some. The sample holds 100,000 to 120,000 clones, around 77% seen once. The source material was PBMCs. All receptors derive from a woman in her 30s in good health and CMV-seropositive.

The rearrangement links TRBV6-5 to TRBJ1-3, with D hard to call. Germline V gene lookup returns CDR1 MNHEY and CDR2 SVGAGI. The ends were cut back, 6 bases at V and 0 bases at J, with 9 bases in the middle. The CDR3 totals 14 residues. Written as DNA, the CDR3 is TGTGCCAGCAGCCGGGGTCCCTCTGGAAACACCATATATTTT. It specifies CASSRGPSGNTIYF.

The V gene is TRBV25-1, the J gene TRBJ2-7, with D hard to call. The germline CDR1 and CDR2 sequences are MGHDK and SYGVNS. The CDR3 totals 14 residues. V lost 4 bases to trimming and J lost 2 bases, with 12 bases between them. CDR3 DNA sequence: TGTGCCAGCAGTGCGGTGGTGGAGCCCTACGAGCAGTACTTC. As protein: CASSAVVEPYEQYF.

The genes are TRBV6-1 and TRBJ1-5, with no clear D. Trimming took 7 bases from V and 10 from J, leaving 17 bases between them. The CDR3 is 13 residues long. CDR1 and CDR2 from the germline V gene are MNHNS and SASEGT. This CDR3 reads CASIESWPRPQHF. DNA of the CDR3: TGTGCCAGCATCGAATCCTGGCCCCGTCCCCAGCATTTT.

The J gene is TRBJ1-2, the V gene TRBV5-4, with 7 bases identical to TRBD1. Germline assignment: CDR1 SGHNT and CDR2 YYREEE (reference sequence). The trim removed 4 bases at V and 4 bases at J, leaving 22 bases unmatched. The CDR3 is 19 amino acids. The CDR3 coding sequence is TGTGCCAGCAGCCCACCAATCCAAAGACAGGGTCGGGTGGGCTATGGCTACACCTTC. The encoded protein is CASSPPIQRQGRVGYGYTF.

On this clone itself: Other DNA sequences in this specimen translate into the identical CDR3. This rearrangement joins TRBV19 to TRBJ1-1, with 8 bases that match TRBD1. This CDR3 comprises 16 residues. CDR1 and CDR2 from the germline V gene are LNHDA and SQIVND (reference sequence). V shed 6 bases, J shed 4 bases, and the junction held 13 bases outside the gene matches. DNA for the CDR3: TGTGCCAGTAGAACAACTAACAGGGGGAGGCTCACTGAAGCTTTCTTT. This sequence encodes CASRTTNRGRLTEAFF.

The chain employs TRBV7-2 and TRBJ1-5, with 7 bases lining up with TRBD1. V shed 2 bases and J 5 bases; nucleotides not matched to a gene: 0. CDR1 and CDR2 from the germline V gene are SGHTA and FQGNSA. The CDR3 has 13 residues. CDR3 residues: CASSLTGDQPQHF. CDR3 bases: TGTGCCAGCAGCTTAACAGGGGATCAGCCCCAGCATTTT.

The rearrangement links TRBV4-1 to TRBJ1-2, with 7 bases that match TRBD1. V dropped 1 base and J dropped 3; count of bases not matched to a gene: 11. The CDR3 runs to 17 residues. Germline lookup yields CDR1 MGHRA and CDR2 YSYEKL. The CDR3 reads CASSQGQGTSLDYGYTF. The CDR3 region has the DNA TGCGCCAGCAGCCAAGGACAGGGTACTTCTCTAGACTATGGCTACACCTTC.

The CDR3 sequence: CASGAQGRSTDTQYF. CDR3 coding DNA: TGTGCTAGTGGAGCACAGGGGAGAAGCACAGATACGCAGTATTTT. This rearrangement joins TRBV12-5 to TRBJ2-3; TRBD1 matches at 7 bases. Germline trimming cut 6 bases from V and 0 bases from J; bases unmatched to any gene: 6. Germline CDR1 LGHNT, CDR2 FRNRAP. This CDR3 has 15 amino acids.

The chain couples TRBV5-6 to TRBJ1-2; no clear D. Trimming cost V 6 bases and J 5 bases, with 8 bases left between them. The CDR3 spans 11 residues. Per germline, CDR1 SGHDT and CDR2 YYEEEE. Written as DNA, the CDR3 is TGTGCCAGCAACGCGGGGTATGGCTACACCTTC. Its protein is CASNAGYGYTF.

This chain uses TRBV4-1 with TRBJ2-1; TRBD1 might be the D (6 bases). Germline V gives CDR1 MGHRA, CDR2 YSYEKL. The CDR3 is made up of 15 amino acids. With 1 base removed from V and 4 bases from J, the gap between germline ends came to 11 bases. The CDR3 DNA follows: TGCGCCAGCAGCCAAGTGGGGGCTAAATACAATGAGCAGTTCTTC. This translates into CASSQVGAKYNEQFF.

The rearrangement links TRBV28 to TRBJ1-5; 10 bases align to TRBD1. The CDR3 length is 17 residues. CDR1 and CDR2 (germline): MDHEN, SYDVKM. The V gene end was trimmed by 8 bases and the J gene end by 0 bases; junction bases not matched to a gene: 10. The CDR3 DNA follows: TGTGCCAGCTTCCGGGACAGGGGTGACCATAGCAATCAGCCCCAGCATTTT. It yields the protein CASFRDRGDHSNQPQHF.

This clone was seen more than once but under ten times. The chain joins TRBV4-1 to TRBJ2-7, with 9 nucleotides matching TRBD1. The ends lost 1 base at V and 2 bases at J; junction bases unmatched: 9. The CDR3 contains 17 residues. The germline CDR1 and CDR2 sequences are MGHRA and YSYEKL. The CDR3 is CASSQVAGTGTAYEQYF. The CDR3, as DNA: TGCGCCAGCAGCCAAGTAGCTGGGACAGGGACGGCCTACGAGCAGTACTTC.

The rearrangement uses TRBV18 and TRBJ2-1; 10 bases map to TRBD2. CDR3 length: 19 residues. V shed 0 bases and J 7 bases; nucleotides not matched to a gene: 15. The V gene's germline CDR1 is KGHSH and CDR2 LQKENI. CDR3: CASSPPGGASGSVENEQFF. The CDR3, as DNA: TGTGCCAGCTCACCACCAGGTGGGGCTAGCGGGAGTGTTGAGAATGAGCAGTTCTTC.

This clone showed up just once. The chain joins TRBV5-4 to TRBJ2-1; 13 bases are a match to TRBD2. Germline CDR1 and CDR2: SGHNT and YYREEE (reference sequence). V shed 4 bases, J shed 4 bases, and the junction held 8 bases outside the gene matches. The CDR3 is 17 residues long. The CDR3 protein is CASSLWTSGRVYNEQFF. DNA for the CDR3: TGTGCCAGCAGCCTATGGACTAGCGGGAGAGTGTACAATGAGCAGTTCTTC. Combining the CDR3 with reference TRBV5-4 and TRBJ2-1 gives the whole variable domain ETGVTQSPTHLIKTRGQQVTLRCSSQSGHNTVSWYQQALGQGPQFIFQYYREEENGRGNFPPRFSGLQFPNYSSELNVNALELDDSALYLCASSLWTSGRVYNEQFFGPGTRLTVL.

The chain couples TRBV13 to TRBJ2-5, with a tentative D call TRBD1 (6 bases). The germline CDR1 and CDR2 sequences are PRHDT and FYEKMQ (reference sequence). The CDR3 runs 15 residues. Trimming took off 5 bases at V and 6 bases at J, with 19 bases between the two ends. In DNA, the CDR3 is TGTGCCAGCAGCCCACCCGGGACACCGAGGAAGACCCAGTACTTC. It encodes CASSPPGTPRKTQYF. The full variable domain, in which reference TRBV13 and TRBJ2-5 provide the parts outside the CDR3, is AAGVIQSPRHLIKEKRETATLKCYPIPRHDTVYWYQQGPGQDPQFLISFYEKMQSDKGSIPDRFSAQQFSDYHSELNMSSLELGDSALYFCASSPPGTPRKTQYFGPGTRLLVL.

About this clone itself: Other nucleotide sequences in the sample specify the same CDR3. J is TRBJ2-7 and V is TRBV12-5, with D tentatively TRBD2 (5 bases). Germline CDR1 is LGHNT and CDR2 is FRNRAP. The CDR3 has 16 amino acids. Trimming removed 0 bases from V and 2 bases from J, with 14 bases in between. CDR3 region: CASGLVTSGRPYEQYF. The CDR3 nucleotides are TGTGCTAGTGGTTTGGTTACTAGTGGCCGCCCCTACGAGCAGTACTTC.

The V and J genes are TRBV12-5 and TRBJ2-7; 9 bases fit TRBD2. Losses at the gene ends were 7 bases for V and 2 bases for J; bases not matched to a gene: 6. Germline-derived CDR1 and CDR2 are LGHNT and FRNRAP. CDR3 size: 14 residues. This chain's CDR3 is CASALLAGPYEQYF. CDR3 coding DNA: TGTGCTAGTGCTTTACTAGCGGGCCCCTACGAGCAGTACTTC.

The chain links TRBV18 to TRBJ2-7; 8 nucleotides match TRBD1. V was clipped by 0 bases and J by 2 bases; unmatched bases: 3. Germline lookup yields CDR1 KGHSH and CDR2 LQKENI. There are 15 residues in the CDR3. In DNA, the CDR3 is TGTGCCAGCTCACCACCAACAGGGGGAACCTACGAGCAGTACTTC. This codes for CASSPPTGGTYEQYF.

The gene calls are TRBV6-1 and TRBJ2-7; D might be TRBD2 (7 bases). Germline V lookup: CDR1 MNHNS, CDR2 SASEGT. The ends were cut back, 6 bases at V and 9 bases at J, with 12 bases in the middle. The CDR3 has 11 residues. Written as DNA, the CDR3 is TGTGCCAGCAGAGGGGGGGTTCGGCAGTACTTC. Translating it yields CASRGGVRQYF.

This chain uses TRBV7-9 with TRBJ2-3; D is ambiguous. The CDR3 contains 15 residues. Per germline, CDR1 SEHNR and CDR2 FQNEAQ (reference sequence). V dropped 3 bases and J dropped 1 base, with 11 bases sitting between them. CDR3 coding DNA: TGTGCCAGCAGCTTCCGCGGTCAAGGCACAGATACGCAGTATTTT. Encoded protein: CASSFRGQGTDTQYF.

The chain is built from TRBV28 and TRBJ2-5; tentative D call: TRBD1 (5 bases). Germline V gene data show CDR1 as MDHEN and CDR2 as SYDVKM. Deletions cut 2 bases from V and 0 bases from J, with 10 bases between. This CDR3 region has 15 residues. Written as DNA, the CDR3 is TGTGCCAGCAGTTTAAGGGGCGAGTACCAAGAGACCCAGTACTTC. This translates into CASSLRGEYQETQYF.

The CDR3 loop is CASSPGTQPTSTDTQYF. The CDR3 DNA sequence: TGTGCCAGCAGCCCGGGGACACAACCGACTAGCACAGATACGCAGTATTTT. The chain joins TRBV5-4 to TRBJ2-3; tentatively, D is TRBD1 (6 bases). The germline gives CDR1 SGHNT, CDR2 YYREEE (reference sequence). V was pared by 4 bases and J by 0 bases, with 18 bases between. The CDR3 is made up of 17 amino acids.

The CDR3 DNA reads TGTGCCAGCTCACCACGCGAGGGATACAAGACTGAAGCTTTCTTT. This translates into CASSPREGYKTEAFF. The chain recombines TRBV18 with TRBJ1-1, with D hard to call. Trimming pared 1 base from V and 5 bases from J, leaving 14 bases between. Germline V lookup: CDR1 KGHSH, CDR2 LQKENI. The CDR3 has 15 residues.

Comments on this clone: One end of the junction is discordant with germline, which a read error may explain. The chain employs TRBV6-1 and TRBJ2-2, with 8 bases matching TRBD1. CDR1 and CDR2 (germline): MNHNS, SASEGT. This CDR3 contains 15 residues. For the CDR3, the DNA is TGTGCCAGCCTCCTGGGACAGGATTCCACCGAGGAGCTGTTTTTT. Protein product: CASLLGQDSTEELFF.

Remarks on this clone: The germline gene is not matched at one end of the junction; a read error may be the cause. The same CDR3 is also encoded by other DNA sequences in this sample. The chain joins TRBV5-3 to TRBJ2-7, with 14 bases that match TRBD2. TRBV5-3 is filed as an ORF, its function uncertain. The CDR3 contains 18 residues. For the CDR3, the DNA is TGCGCCAGAAGCTTGGAGTCAGGACTAGCGGGAGGCTCCTACGAGCAGTACTTC. Translating gives CARSLESGLAGGSYEQYF.

The chain links TRBV6-5 to TRBJ2-3; maybe TRBD1 (5 bases). V dropped 10 bases and J dropped 7 bases, with 15 bases sitting between them. CDR3 length: 12 amino acids. Germline CDR1 and CDR2: MNHEY and SVGAGI. The CDR3 here is CATRQSLNTQYF. CDR3 DNA: TGTGCCACAAGACAGAGTTTAAATACGCAGTATTTT.

The chain has TRBV2 and TRBJ2-3, with D perhaps TRBD2 (6 bases). Germline lookup yields CDR1 SNHLY and CDR2 FYNNEI. Trimming took off 7 bases at V and 4 bases at J, with 9 bases between the two ends. This CDR3 region has 12 residues. This chain's CDR3 is CASILAPDTQYF. CDR3 bases: TGTGCCAGCATCCTAGCGCCAGATACGCAGTATTTT. The full variable domain, with the rest looked up from reference TRBV2 and TRBJ2-3, is EPEVTQTPSHQVTQMGQEVILRCVPISNHLYFYWYRQILGQKVEFLVSFYNNEISEKSEIFDDQFSVERPDGSNFTLKIRSTKLEDSAMYFCASILAPDTQYFGPGTRLTVL.